Sequencing of this T cell receptor (beta chain) was carried out in a study of blood T cell repertoires in COVID-19. Turning to the study itself: Samples representing acute and convalescent COVID-19 were sourced from the United States, Italy and Spain. The analysed material was cDNA or gDNA that came from T cells, B-cell-depleted T cells, or PBMCs.

Germline CDR1 LNHDA, CDR2 SQIVND (reference sequence). J gave up 5 bases and V 8 bases, and 9 bases lay outside the gene matches. The CDR3 sequence is 14 residues long. In the source study's methods: For nucleated cells, counts were estimated from reference gene primer amplification. Using immunoSEQ multiplex PCR, the repertoire was profiled, and TCRdb retains in-frame clones only, with some absent. The D gene and trimming were derived from the DNA, and the V and J assignments and clone size from that table. The sample gives approximately 250,000 clones, over 80% of which show up once; about 4.5% is in the top ten.

The TCR comes from a man aged 60 to 75 who had recovered from COVID-19. V usage is TRBV19 and J usage is TRBJ1-1, with 9 bases identical to TRBD1. The source material was peripheral blood. CDR3 DNA sequence: TGTGCCAGTGCCGGGACAGGGATATTAACTGAAGCTTTCTTT. It encodes CASAGTGILTEAFF.